This T cell receptor (beta chain) was sequenced for a study of blood T cell repertoires in COVID-19. Produced via immunoSEQ multiplex PCR; TCRdb's table is partial and in-frame only. The sample lists about 270,000 clones, 85% seen once, with 13% in the top ten. CDR3 length: 15 amino acids. Germline CDR1 reads MNHEY; CDR2 reads SMNVEV (reference sequence). With 4 bases clipped from V and 1 base from J, the junction kept 4 bases outside the gene matches. This chain joins TRBV27 and TRBJ2-7, with 10 bases matching TRBD1. The source of this sequence is a human donor in a cohort sampled during active COVID-19. The sample was peripheral blood. The CDR3 bases are TGTGCCAGCAGTTATAAGGGACAGGGGTCCTACGAGCAGTACTTC. Translating gives CASSYKGQGSYEQYF.